Following are 15 T cell receptor beta chains from one sample sequenced in a study of breast tumors, draining lymph nodes, adjacent tissues. The lymph nodes were axillary draining lymph nodes from breast cancer patients. TCRdb passed the multiplex PCR reads through MiXCR, listing each CDR3 protein once. The sample lists nearly 200,000 distinct CDR3 sequences; approximately 30% were seen once. The sequencing sample was made of axillary lymph node tissue. These receptor sequences come from a female donor with breast cancer. Some clones in this sample may be carry-over from other donors' samples.

As for this clonotype: Being one base from a much bigger clone, this may be a read error. No conserved phenylalanine or tryptophan ends this CDR3, so it is likely a read error. The chain carries TRBV7-2 and TRBJ2-7, with no clear D. Germline CDR1 reads SGHTA; CDR2 reads FQGNSA. Trimming cost V 5 bases and J 9 bases, with 20 bases left between them. The CDR3 length is 14 residues. DNA of the CDR3: TGTGCCAGCAGCCTAGACGGTATCCGGGCAACGCAGTACTCC. This sequence encodes CASSLDGIRATQYS.

The chain combines TRBV29-1 with TRBJ2-2; 8 bases map to TRBD1. This CDR3 has 14 amino acids. With V trimmed by 8 bases and J by 4 bases, 9 bases remained unmatched. Germline V gene sequence: CDR1 SQVTM, CDR2 ANQGSEA. The CDR3: CSISRTGGTGELFF. CDR3 DNA: TGCAGCATCAGCAGAACAGGGGGCACCGGGGAGCTGTTTTTT.

This clonotype was picked up a small number of times. This sequence joins TRBV5-4 and TRBJ1-3; possible D gene TRBD1, 5 bases. The CDR3 extends over 15 amino acids. Trimming pared 3 bases from V and 3 bases from J, leaving 13 bases between. Germline V gene data show CDR1 as SGHNT and CDR2 as YYREEE (reference sequence). The CDR3 reads CASSSRASGGNTIYF. CDR3 coding DNA: TGTGCCAGCAGCTCCAGGGCGTCGGGTGGAAACACCATATATTTT.

At least ten counts were recorded for this clonotype. The chain is built from TRBV20-1 and TRBJ2-3, with D possibly matching TRBD2 (5 bases). Trimming removed 6 bases at V and 0 bases at J, with 10 bases between. Germline CDR1 reads DFQATT; CDR2 reads SNEGSKA (reference sequence). The length of the CDR3 is 13 residues. The CDR3: CSARRASTDTQYF. The DNA of the CDR3 is TGCAGTGCGAGGCGGGCTAGCACAGATACGCAGTATTTT.

The chain employs TRBV7-6 and TRBJ1-4; tentatively, D is TRBD1 (6 bases). This CDR3 is 19 amino acids long. The germline CDR1 and CDR2 sequences are SGHVS and FNYEAQ. V shed 8 bases and J shed 5 bases, with 30 bases lying between them. The CDR3 region has the DNA TGTGCCAGCTCCGCTAGCGGGGGGCCCTCTAATTCCTACAATGAAAAACTGTTTTTT. This sequence encodes CASSASGGPSNSYNEKLFF.

J is TRBJ1-2 and V is TRBV12-3 or TRBV12-4, with 7 bases fitting TRBD1. CDR3 size: 14 residues. Germline trimming cut 4 bases from V and 5 bases from J; bases unmatched to any gene: 7. The CDR3 loop reads CASSSGEGAYGYTF. CDR3 nucleotides: TGTGCCAGCAGTTCGGGGGAGGGGGCGTATGGCTACACCTTC.

At least ten counts were recorded for this clonotype. This chain links TRBV5-5 with TRBJ2-6; no definite D call. CDR1 SGHKS and CDR2 YYEKEE come from the germline V gene (reference sequence). V lost 1 base to trimming and J lost 3 bases, with 5 bases between them. The CDR3 sequence is 14 residues long. CDR3 sequence (DNA): TGTGCCAGCAGCTTGCCAGGTGGGGCCAACGTCCTGACTTTC. This codes for CASSLPGGANVLTF. Filled out from reference TRBV5-5 and TRBJ2-6, the complete variable domain reads DAGVTQSPTHLIKTRGQQVTLRCSPISGHKSVSWYQQVLGQGPQFIFQYYEKEERGRGNFPDRFSARQFPNYSSELNVNALLLGDSALYLCASSLPGGANVLTFGAGSRLTVL.

This clonotype was detected many times. V gene TRBV6-1 combines with J gene TRBJ1-3; tentative D call: TRBD1 (5 bases). The germline CDR1 and CDR2 sequences are MNHNS and SASEGT. With 7 bases removed from V and 2 bases from J, the gap between germline ends came to 15 bases. This CDR3 spans 15 amino acids. CDR3 nucleotides: TGTGCCAGCAAAGAGGTTCGGGGGGCTGGAAACACCATATATTTT. Protein product: CASKEVRGAGNTIYF.

There are many counts of this clonotype. The chain carries TRBV20-1 and TRBJ1-2; 9 bases are a match to TRBD1. This CDR3 comprises 15 residues. Germline assignment: CDR1 DFQATT and CDR2 SNEGSKA (reference sequence). Losses at the gene ends were 5 bases for V and 4 bases for J; bases not matched to a gene: 11. The CDR3 sequence: CSASSGTGLPYGYTF. DNA for the CDR3: TGCAGTGCTTCCTCCGGGACAGGGCTCCCCTATGGCTACACCTTC.

Only one count was recorded for this clonotype. Mismatch with germline at one junction end may stem from a read error. The rearrangement joins TRBV11-2 to TRBJ2-1, with 10 bases aligning to TRBD2. From germline, CDR1 is SGHAT and CDR2 FQNNGV. The CDR3 extends over 13 amino acids. CDR3 region: CASSRTSGTQQLF. The CDR3, as DNA: TGTGCCAGCAGCCGTACTAGCGGGACTCAGCAGCTCTTC.

The chain combines TRBV29-1 with TRBJ1-2; no reliable D call. The CDR3 length is 12 residues. The V gene's germline CDR1 is SQVTM and CDR2 ANQGSEA. Trimming took 8 bases from V and 5 from J, leaving 15 bases between them. CDR3 bases: TGCAGCCTACAGCAACGGTTGTATGGCTACACCTTC. This gives the protein CSLQQRLYGYTF. The variable domain in full, with the rest retrieved from reference TRBV29-1 and TRBJ1-2, is SAVISQKPSRDICQRGTSLTIQCQVDSQVTMMFWYRQQPGQSLTLIATANQGSEATYESGFVIDKFPISRPNLTFSTLTVSNMSPEDSSIYLCSLQQRLYGYTFGSGTRLTVV.

The chain employs TRBV19 and TRBJ1-6; 7 positions match TRBD1. The ends lost 5 bases at V and 7 bases at J; junction bases unmatched: 5. Germline CDR1 reads LNHDA; CDR2 reads SQIVND (reference sequence). CDR3 length equals 14 residues. CDR3 sequence (DNA): TGTGCCAGTAGTTTTGGGACAGCCAATTCACCCCTCCACTTT. It codes for CASSFGTANSPLHF.

The sample holds many counts of this clonotype. This chain links TRBV6-2 or TRBV6-3 with TRBJ2-7, with 7 nucleotides matching TRBD2. The CDR3 has 14 amino acids. The V and J ends lost 0 bases and 3 bases, in that order; junction bases with no gene match: 2. Germline CDR1 is MNHEY and CDR2 is SVGEGT. CDR3 DNA: TGTGCCAGCAGTTACTCGCGGGGGAGCTACGAGCAGTACTTC. Amino acids: CASSYSRGSYEQYF.

This clonotype was seen at least ten times. A read error may account for a junction end that differs from germline. The genes are TRBV11-2 and TRBJ2-1; D unclear. This CDR3 has 13 residues. Germline V gives CDR1 SGHAT, CDR2 FQNNGV. In DNA, the CDR3 is TGTGCCAGCAGCTTAGGACGCTACAGTGAGCAGTTCTTC. This sequence encodes CASSLGRYSEQFF.

At least ten counts were recorded for this clonotype. This chain joins TRBV6-5 and TRBJ2-1; no reliable D call. V was clipped by 0 bases and J by 4 bases, with 10 bases between them. The CDR3 runs to 15 residues. CDR1 is MNHEY, CDR2 SVGAGI, per germline. CDR3 sequence (DNA): TGTGCCAGCAGTTACTCGGGCACAGTATACAATGAGCAGTTCTTC. This gives the protein CASSYSGTVYNEQFF.